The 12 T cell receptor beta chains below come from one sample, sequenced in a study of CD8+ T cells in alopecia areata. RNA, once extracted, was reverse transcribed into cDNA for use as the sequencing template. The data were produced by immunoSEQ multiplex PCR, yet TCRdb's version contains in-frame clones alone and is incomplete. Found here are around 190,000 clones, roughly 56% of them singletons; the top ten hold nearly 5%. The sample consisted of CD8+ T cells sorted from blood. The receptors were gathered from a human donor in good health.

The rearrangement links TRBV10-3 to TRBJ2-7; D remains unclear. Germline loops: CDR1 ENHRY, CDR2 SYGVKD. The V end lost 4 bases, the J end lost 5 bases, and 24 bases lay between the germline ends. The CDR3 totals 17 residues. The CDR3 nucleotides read TGTGCCATCAGTGGACCCACGTCGGACCGACCTGTGGACGAGCAGTACTTC. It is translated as CAISGPTSDRPVDEQYF.

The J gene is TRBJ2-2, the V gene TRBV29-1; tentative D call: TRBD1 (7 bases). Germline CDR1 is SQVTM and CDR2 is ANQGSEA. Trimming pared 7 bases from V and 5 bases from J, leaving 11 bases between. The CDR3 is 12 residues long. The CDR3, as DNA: TGCAGCGCGCCAGGGGGGACCGGGGAGCTGTTTTTT. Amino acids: CSAPGGTGELFF.

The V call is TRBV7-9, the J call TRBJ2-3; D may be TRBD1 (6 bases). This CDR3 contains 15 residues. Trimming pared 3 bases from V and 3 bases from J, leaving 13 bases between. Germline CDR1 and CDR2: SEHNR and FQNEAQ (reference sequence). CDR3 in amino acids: CASSFHRVRTDTQYF. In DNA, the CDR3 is TGTGCCAGCAGCTTTCACAGGGTGCGGACAGATACGCAGTATTTT.

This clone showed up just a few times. CDR3 amino acids: CASSMGPGRGYTF. CDR3 DNA: TGTGCCAGCAGCATGGGCCCAGGCCGTGGCTACACCTTC. The V gene is TRBV21-1, the J gene TRBJ1-2; TRBD1 is the table's D call and was not checked against the DNA. TRBV21-1 is designated a pseudogene. There are 13 residues in the CDR3.

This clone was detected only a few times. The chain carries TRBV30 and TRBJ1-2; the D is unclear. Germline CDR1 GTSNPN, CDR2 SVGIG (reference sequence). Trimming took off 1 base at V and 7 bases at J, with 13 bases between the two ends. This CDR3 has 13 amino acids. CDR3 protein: CAWSGWGVGGYTF. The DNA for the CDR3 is TGTGCCTGGAGTGGTTGGGGAGTCGGTGGCTACACCTTC.

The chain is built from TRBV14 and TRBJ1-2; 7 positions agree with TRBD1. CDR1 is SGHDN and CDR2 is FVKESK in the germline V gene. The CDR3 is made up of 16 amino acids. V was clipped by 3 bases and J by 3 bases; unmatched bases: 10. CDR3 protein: CASSQAGTADHYGYTF. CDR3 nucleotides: TGTGCCAGCAGCCAGGCCGGGACAGCAGACCACTATGGCTACACCTTC.

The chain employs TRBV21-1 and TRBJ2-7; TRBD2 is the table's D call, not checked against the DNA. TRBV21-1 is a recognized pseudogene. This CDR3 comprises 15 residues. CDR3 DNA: TGTGCCAGCAGCAAAGGGGTTGGGGAGGCCTACGAGCAGTACTTC. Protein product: CASSKGVGEAYEQYF.

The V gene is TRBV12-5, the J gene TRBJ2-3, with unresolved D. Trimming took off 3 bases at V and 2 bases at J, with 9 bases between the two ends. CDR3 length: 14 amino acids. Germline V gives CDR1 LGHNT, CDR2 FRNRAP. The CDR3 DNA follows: TGTGCTAGTGGTTTAGATCTCGTCACAGATACGCAGTATTTT. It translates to CASGLDLVTDTQYF.

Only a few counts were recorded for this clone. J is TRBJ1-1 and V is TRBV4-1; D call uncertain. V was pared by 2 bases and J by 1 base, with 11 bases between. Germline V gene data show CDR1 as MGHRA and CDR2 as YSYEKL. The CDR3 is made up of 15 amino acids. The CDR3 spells CASSQPLRGNTEAFF. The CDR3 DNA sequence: TGCGCCAGCAGCCAACCTCTGCGGGGGAACACTGAAGCTTTCTTT.

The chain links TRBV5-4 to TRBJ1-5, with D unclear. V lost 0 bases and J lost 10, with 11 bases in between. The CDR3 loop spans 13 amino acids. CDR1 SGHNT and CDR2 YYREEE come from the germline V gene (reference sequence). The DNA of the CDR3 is TGTGCCAGCAGCTTGGCCCCGGAGGTCCCCCAGCATTTT. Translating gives CASSLAPEVPQHF.

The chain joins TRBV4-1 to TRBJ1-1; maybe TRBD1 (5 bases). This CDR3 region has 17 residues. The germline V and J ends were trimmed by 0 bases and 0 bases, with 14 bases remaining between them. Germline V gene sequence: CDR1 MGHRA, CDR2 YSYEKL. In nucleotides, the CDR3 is TGCGCCAGCAGCCAAGATTATGGCACAGGTGTGAACACTGAAGCTTTCTTT. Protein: CASSQDYGTGVNTEAFF.

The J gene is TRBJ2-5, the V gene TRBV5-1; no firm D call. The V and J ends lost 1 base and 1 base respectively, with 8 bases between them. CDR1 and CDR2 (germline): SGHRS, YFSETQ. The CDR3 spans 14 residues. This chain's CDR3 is CASSLKPTQETQYF. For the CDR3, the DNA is TGCGCCAGCAGCTTGAAACCGACCCAAGAGACCCAGTACTTC. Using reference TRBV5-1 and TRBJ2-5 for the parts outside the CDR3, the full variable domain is KAGVTQTPRYLIKTRGQQVTLSCSPISGHRSVSWYQQTPGQGLQFLFEYFSETQRNKGNFPGRFSGRQFSNSRSEMNVSTLELGDSALYLCASSLKPTQETQYFGPGTRLLVL.